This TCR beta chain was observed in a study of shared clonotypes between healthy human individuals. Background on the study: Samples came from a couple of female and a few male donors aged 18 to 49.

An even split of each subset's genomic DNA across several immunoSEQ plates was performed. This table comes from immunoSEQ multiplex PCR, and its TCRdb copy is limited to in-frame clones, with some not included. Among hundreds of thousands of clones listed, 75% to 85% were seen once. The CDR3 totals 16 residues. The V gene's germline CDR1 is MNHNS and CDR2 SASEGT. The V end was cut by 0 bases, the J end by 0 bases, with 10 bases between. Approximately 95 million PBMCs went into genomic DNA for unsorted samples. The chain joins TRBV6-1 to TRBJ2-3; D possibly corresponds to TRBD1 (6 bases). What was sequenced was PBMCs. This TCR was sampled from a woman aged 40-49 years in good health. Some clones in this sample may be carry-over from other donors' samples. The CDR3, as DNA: TGTGCCAGCAGTGAAGCGGTTGGACAGAGCACAGATACGCAGTATTTT. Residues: CASSEAVGQSTDTQYF.